This is a list of T cell receptor beta chains from one sample in a study of shared clonotypes between healthy human individuals. Produced via immunoSEQ multiplex PCR; TCRdb's table is partial and in-frame only. The sample contains some 2,500,000 clones, approximately 90% of which appear only once. Sequences were obtained from naive CD4+ T cells from PBMCs. The receptors derive from a man between 18 and 29 years old in good health. Some clones in this sample may be carry-over from other donors' samples. The CDR3 runs from the conserved cysteine through the conserved F or W. The D gene is left open where the match is weak. Some rows have no size entry. The others give once, few or many, or a class for an expanded clone.

v_gene: TRBV27; abundance: -; d_gene: -; j_gene: TRBJ2-7; CDR3aa: CASSFALGSEQYF; CDR3nt: TGTGCCAGCAGTTTTGCTCTTGGGAGCGAGCAGTACTTC
v_gene: TRBV6-5; abundance: -; d_gene: -; j_gene: TRBJ1-2; CDR3aa: CASSYSATNGGYGYTF; CDR3nt: TGTGCCAGCAGTTACTCGGCAACGAACGGGGGCTATGGCTACACCTTC
v_gene: TRBV13; abundance: -; d_gene: -; j_gene: TRBJ2-4; CDR3aa: CASSQNIGLPNIQYF; CDR3nt: TGTGCCAGCAGCCAAAATATAGGGCTTCCAAACATTCAGTACTTC
v_gene: TRBV28; abundance: -; d_gene: -; j_gene: TRBJ2-7; CDR3aa: CASSLLAPYEQYF; CDR3nt: TGTGCCAGCAGTTTACTAGCTCCCTACGAGCAGTACTTC
v_gene: TRBV28; abundance: -; d_gene: TRBD2; j_gene: TRBJ2-1; CDR3aa: CASSTRLAGVDWSYNEQFF; CDR3nt: TGTGCCAGCAGTACTCGACTAGCGGGAGTCGATTGGTCCTACAATGAGCAGTTCTTC
v_gene: TRBV5-1; abundance: -; d_gene: -; j_gene: TRBJ1-3; CDR3aa: CASSPGGARSGNTIYF; CDR3nt: TGCGCCAGCAGCCCCGGGGGGGCCCGCTCTGGAAACACCATATATTTT
v_gene: TRBV5-1; abundance: -; d_gene: TRBD1; j_gene: TRBJ2-7; CDR3aa: CASSLEPTGLGYEQYF; CDR3nt: TGCGCCAGCAGCTTGGAGCCGACAGGGCTGGGATACGAGCAGTACTTC
v_gene: TRBV5-1; abundance: -; d_gene: -; j_gene: TRBJ2-1; CDR3aa: CASSLEVGSLNEQFF; CDR3nt: TGCGCCAGCAGCTTGGAAGTCGGGAGTCTTAATGAGCAGTTCTTC
v_gene: TRBV7-8; abundance: few; d_gene: -; j_gene: TRBJ2-7; CDR3aa: CASSLVLAERYF; CDR3nt: TGTGCCAGCAGCTTAGTATTGGCCGAGCGGTACTTC
v_gene: TRBV6-1; abundance: -; d_gene: TRBD1; j_gene: TRBJ1-1; CDR3aa: CASSVQQGATEAFF; CDR3nt: TGTGCCAGCAGTGTACAACAGGGGGCCACTGAAGCTTTCTTT
v_gene: TRBV4-2; abundance: -; d_gene: TRBD2; j_gene: TRBJ2-2; CDR3aa: CASSHGLAGDTGELFF; CDR3nt: TGTGCCAGCAGCCACGGACTAGCGGGAGACACCGGGGAGCTGTTTTTT
v_gene: TRBV6-5; abundance: -; d_gene: TRBD2; j_gene: TRBJ2-7; CDR3aa: CASSYQGSGGPQQYF; CDR3nt: TGTGCCAGCAGTTACCAGGGTAGCGGGGGACCGCAGCAGTACTTC
v_gene: TRBV2; abundance: -; d_gene: -; j_gene: TRBJ1-2; CDR3aa: CASRADGSGYTF; CDR3nt: TGTGCCAGCAGAGCGGATGGAAGTGGCTACACCTTC
v_gene: TRBV6-6; abundance: -; d_gene: -; j_gene: TRBJ2-7; CDR3aa: CASSYSAPYYEQYF; CDR3nt: TGTGCCAGCAGTTACTCGGCCCCTTATTACGAGCAGTACTTC
v_gene: TRBV7-2; abundance: -; d_gene: -; j_gene: TRBJ1-2; CDR3aa: CASSLDGGNYGYTF; CDR3nt: TGTGCCAGCAGCTTAGATGGAGGGAACTATGGCTACACCTTC
v_gene: TRBV11-2; abundance: -; d_gene: -; j_gene: TRBJ2-7; CDR3aa: CASSLAPSSYEQYF; CDR3nt: TGTGCCAGCAGCTTAGCGCCGAGCTCCTACGAGCAGTACTTC
v_gene: TRBV19; abundance: once; d_gene: -; j_gene: TRBJ1-5; CDR3aa: CASSIDRDQPQHF; CDR3nt: TGTGCCAGTAGTATAGATCGGGATCAGCCCCAGCATTTT
v_gene: TRBV28; abundance: -; d_gene: -; j_gene: TRBJ2-7; CDR3aa: CASRSEGIAYSYEQYF; CDR3nt: TGTGCCAGCAGATCTGAAGGGATAGCTTACTCCTACGAGCAGTACTTC
v_gene: TRBV11-3; abundance: -; d_gene: TRBD1; j_gene: TRBJ2-2; CDR3aa: CASSLEGRGYTSATGELFF; CDR3nt: TGTGCCAGCAGCTTAGAGGGCAGGGGGTATACTTCGGCCACCGGGGAGCTGTTTTTT
v_gene: TRBV10-1; abundance: few; d_gene: TRBD1; j_gene: TRBJ1-1; CDR3aa: CASGDRGPAEAFF; CDR3nt: TGCGCCAGCGGCGACAGGGGGCCCGCTGAAGCTTTCTTT
v_gene: TRBV7-9; abundance: -; d_gene: TRBD1; j_gene: TRBJ2-3; CDR3aa: CASSSPGQGKNTQYF; CDR3nt: TGTGCCAGCAGCTCGCCGGGACAGGGAAAGAATACGCAGTATTTT
v_gene: TRBV28; abundance: -; d_gene: -; j_gene: TRBJ2-1; CDR3aa: CASSPRDEQFF; CDR3nt: TGTGCCAGCAGTCCCAGGGATGAGCAGTTCTTC
v_gene: TRBV2; abundance: -; d_gene: -; j_gene: TRBJ2-5; CDR3aa: CASSVQETQYF; CDR3nt: TGTGCCAGCAGTGTTCAAGAGACCCAGTACTTC
v_gene: TRBV10-3; abundance: -; d_gene: TRBD2; j_gene: TRBJ2-5; CDR3aa: CAISELLAGVGETQYF; CDR3nt: TGTGCCATCAGTGAGTTACTAGCGGGAGTAGGGGAGACCCAGTACTTC
v_gene: TRBV29-1; abundance: -; d_gene: TRBD1; j_gene: TRBJ2-5; CDR3aa: CSVWTGGETQYF; CDR3nt: TGCAGCGTTTGGACAGGGGGCGAGACCCAGTACTTC
v_gene: TRBV5-1; abundance: -; d_gene: TRBD2; j_gene: TRBJ2-7; CDR3aa: CASSVGLVGYEQYF; CDR3nt: TGCGCCAGCAGCGTGGGACTAGTCGGCTACGAGCAGTACTTC
v_gene: TRBV11-2; abundance: few; d_gene: TRBD2; j_gene: TRBJ2-1; CDR3aa: CASSALAGGTYNEQFF; CDR3nt: TGTGCCAGCAGCGCCTTAGCGGGAGGGACCTACAATGAGCAGTTCTTC
v_gene: TRBV9; abundance: once; d_gene: -; j_gene: TRBJ1-1; CDR3aa: CASSLQPTVGNTEAFF; CDR3nt: TGTGCCAGCAGCTTACAACCGACGGTGGGGAACACTGAAGCTTTCTTT
v_gene: TRBV5-4; abundance: -; d_gene: -; j_gene: TRBJ1-2; CDR3aa: CASSLGGRSPLANYGYTF; CDR3nt: TGTGCCAGCAGCTTGGGCGGCAGATCTCCGTTAGCTAACTATGGCTACACCTTC
v_gene: TRBV5-1; abundance: -; d_gene: -; j_gene: TRBJ2-6; CDR3aa: CASSLGLLSGANVLTF; CDR3nt: TGCGCCAGCAGCTTGGGACTTCTCTCTGGGGCCAACGTCCTGACTTTC
v_gene: TRBV11-2; abundance: -; d_gene: TRBD1; j_gene: TRBJ1-1; CDR3aa: CASSSRGQGLNQEAFF; CDR3nt: TGTGCCAGCAGCTCGCGTGGACAGGGCTTAAATCAGGAAGCTTTCTTT
v_gene: TRBV19; abundance: -; d_gene: -; j_gene: TRBJ2-7; CDR3aa: CASSMGNSYEQYF; CDR3nt: TGTGCCAGTAGTATGGGTAACAGCTACGAGCAGTACTTC
v_gene: TRBV19; abundance: -; d_gene: -; j_gene: TRBJ1-6; CDR3aa: CASSIEFRNSPLHF; CDR3nt: TGTGCCAGTAGTATCGAGTTTCGGAATTCACCCCTCCACTTT
v_gene: TRBV28; abundance: -; d_gene: -; j_gene: TRBJ2-7; CDR3aa: CASSLFQGTYEQYF; CDR3nt: TGTGCCAGCAGTTTATTTCAGGGGACCTACGAGCAGTACTTC
v_gene: TRBV4-2; abundance: -; d_gene: -; j_gene: TRBJ2-3; CDR3aa: CASSQVGAAGTDTQYF; CDR3nt: TGTGCCAGCAGCCAAGTAGGAGCGGCCGGCACAGATACGCAGTATTTT
v_gene: TRBV6-1; abundance: -; d_gene: -; j_gene: TRBJ2-7; CDR3aa: CASSEAPGHSYEQYF; CDR3nt: TGTGCCAGCAGTGAAGCGCCGGGACACTCCTACGAGCAGTACTTC
v_gene: TRBV30; abundance: once; d_gene: -; j_gene: TRBJ1-5; CDR3aa: CAWSKGSGDQPQHF; CDR3nt: TGTGCCTGGAGCAAGGGCAGCGGCGATCAGCCCCAGCATTTT
v_gene: TRBV4-2; abundance: -; d_gene: TRBD2; j_gene: TRBJ2-2; CDR3aa: CASSHGSLAGGAGGELFF; CDR3nt: TGTGCCAGCAGCCACGGCAGCCTAGCGGGAGGGGCTGGCGGGGAGCTGTTTTTT
v_gene: TRBV6-5; abundance: -; d_gene: TRBD2; j_gene: TRBJ2-7; CDR3aa: CASSTWTSAYEQYF; CDR3nt: TGTGCCAGCAGTACTTGGACTAGCGCCTACGAGCAGTACTTC
v_gene: TRBV11-2; abundance: -; d_gene: -; j_gene: TRBJ1-1; CDR3aa: CASSLVGGGHTEAFF; CDR3nt: TGTGCCAGCAGCTTAGTTGGGGGAGGTCACACTGAAGCTTTCTTT
v_gene: TRBV30; abundance: -; d_gene: TRBD1; j_gene: TRBJ2-7; CDR3aa: CAWSRTGTYEQYF; CDR3nt: TGTGCCTGGAGTCGGACAGGAACCTACGAGCAGTACTTC
v_gene: TRBV30; abundance: few; d_gene: -; j_gene: TRBJ1-5; CDR3aa: CAWSLRGNQPQHF; CDR3nt: TGTGCCTGGAGTTTACGGGGAAATCAGCCCCAGCATTTT
v_gene: TRBV4-1; abundance: -; d_gene: -; j_gene: TRBJ2-3; CDR3aa: CASSQGPQATDTQYF; CDR3nt: TGCGCCAGCAGCCAAGGTCCCCAAGCGACAGATACGCAGTATTTT
v_gene: TRBV30; abundance: -; d_gene: TRBD1; j_gene: TRBJ2-7; CDR3aa: CAGAGTGAYEQYF; CDR3nt: TGTGCCGGGGCCGGGACAGGGGCCTACGAGCAGTACTTC
v_gene: TRBV7-9; abundance: -; d_gene: -; j_gene: TRBJ2-1; CDR3aa: CASSLIGGPYNEQFF; CDR3nt: TGTGCCAGCAGCTTAATAGGAGGACCCTACAATGAGCAGTTCTTC
v_gene: TRBV2; abundance: -; d_gene: TRBD1; j_gene: TRBJ2-3; CDR3aa: CASSRKQGRTVDTQYF; CDR3nt: TGTGCCAGCAGCCGCAAACAGGGGCGTACAGTGGATACGCAGTATTTT
v_gene: TRBV28; abundance: -; d_gene: TRBD1; j_gene: TRBJ2-1; CDR3aa: CASSSLQGPSYNEQFF; CDR3nt: TGTGCCAGCAGTTCCCTACAGGGGCCTTCCTACAATGAGCAGTTCTTC
v_gene: TRBV19; abundance: -; d_gene: -; j_gene: TRBJ1-5; CDR3aa: CASSIRSPPQHF; CDR3nt: TGTGCCAGTAGTATCCGGAGTCCCCCCCAGCATTTT
v_gene: TRBV28; abundance: -; d_gene: -; j_gene: TRBJ2-3; CDR3aa: CASINQGGDWSLDTQYF; CDR3nt: TGTGCCAGCATCAACCAAGGTGGGGATTGGAGTCTGGATACGCAGTATTTT
v_gene: TRBV11-2; abundance: -; d_gene: -; j_gene: TRBJ2-6; CDR3aa: CASSQRPQGSGANVLTF; CDR3nt: TGTGCCAGCAGCCAGAGACCGCAGGGGTCTGGGGCCAACGTCCTGACTTTC
v_gene: TRBV5-1; abundance: -; d_gene: -; j_gene: TRBJ2-2; CDR3aa: CASSLGRGFAGELFF; CDR3nt: TGCGCCAGCAGCTTGGGCAGGGGCTTTGCCGGGGAGCTGTTTTTT
v_gene: TRBV28; abundance: -; d_gene: -; j_gene: TRBJ2-1; CDR3aa: CASSRKTRWDSYYNEQFF; CDR3nt: TGTGCCAGCAGCCGAAAGACCCGGTGGGACTCATACTACAATGAGCAGTTCTTC
v_gene: TRBV7-2; abundance: -; d_gene: -; j_gene: TRBJ1-3; CDR3aa: CASSLAKSPGQISGNTIYF; CDR3nt: TGTGCCAGCAGCTTAGCCAAATCACCCGGACAGATCTCTGGAAACACCATATATTTT
v_gene: TRBV5-4; abundance: -; d_gene: -; j_gene: TRBJ2-7; CDR3aa: CASSTSSYEQYF; CDR3nt: TGTGCCAGCAGTACTAGCTCCTACGAGCAGTACTTC
v_gene: TRBV27; abundance: -; d_gene: -; j_gene: TRBJ1-3; CDR3aa: CASGFYGPADTIYF; CDR3nt: TGTGCCAGCGGTTTCTATGGACCCGCGGACACCATATATTTT